This is a list of T cell receptor beta chains from one sample in a study of prognosis after radiotherapy for stage I lung cancer. TCRdb re-analysed the multiplex PCR reads in MiXCR, keeping a single row per CDR3 protein. The data contain roughly 27,000 distinct CDR3 sequences, about 45% of them seen just once; the ten biggest clones take up just under 15%. Here the sequenced sample was PBMCs, taken before or after stereotactic body radiation therapy (not recorded which). The receptor set was obtained from a donor at least 50 years old with non-small cell lung cancer. CDR3s include the opening cysteine and the closing phenylalanine or tryptophan. The order of the fields is D gene, V gene, J gene, CDR3 protein. D genes are given only for firm matches.

>NA|TRBV4-1|TRBJ2-5
CASSQGGPQETQYF
>NA|TRBV10-3|TRBJ2-5
CAISESKTQYF
>NA|TRBV28|TRBJ2-3
CASREGHLTQYF
>NA|TRBV5-5|TRBJ2-6
CASFKLPGANVLTF
>NA|TRBV27|TRBJ2-5
CASSPNVQTQYF
>TRBD1|TRBV30|TRBJ2-1
CAWSVRDRGPYNEQFF
>NA|TRBV20-1|TRBJ2-5
CSAWEGGGGETQYF
>TRBD2|TRBV6-4|TRBJ2-3
CASSDSGTGRDTQYF
>NA|TRBV9|TRBJ1-3
CASSVDNRASGNTIYF
>NA|TRBV6-1|TRBJ1-2
CASSQGRRIYTF
>TRBD1|TRBV20-1|TRBJ1-1
CSANEQQGPNTEAFF
>NA|TRBV10-3|TRBJ2-1
CAISDIEGYNEQFF
>NA|TRBV11-2|TRBJ2-1
CAISLTRVTPGDNEQFF
>NA|TRBV6-1|TRBJ1-5
CASSRSGASNQPQHF
>NA|TRBV9|TRBJ2-3
CASSVGGPGGTDTQYF
>NA|TRBV7-8|TRBJ2-5
CASSLVPSQETQYF
>NA|TRBV9|TRBJ1-4
CASSALGRAEKLFF
>NA|TRBV20-1|TRBJ2-7
CSARAPARSYEQYF
>TRBD1|TRBV15|TRBJ2-7
CATSRETGTGAYEQYF
>NA|TRBV18|TRBJ1-1
CASLGDRMNTEAFF
>NA|TRBV7-9|TRBJ1-3
CASSHSGSPGRSGNTIYF
>NA|TRBV20-1|TRBJ1-6
CSRPVPFDSPLHF
>TRBD1|TRBV30|TRBJ1-2
CAWSGQGPNYGYTF
>TRBD2|TRBV20-1|TRBJ2-5
CSASGRERIQETQYF
>NA|TRBV6-4|TRBJ1-5
CACIILRGANQPQHF
>NA|TRBV28|TRBJ2-1
CASSKNQELYNEQFF
>TRBD1|TRBV6-2/TRBV6-3|TRBJ2-5
CASSLVTGQETQYF
>TRBD1|TRBV25-1|TRBJ1-6
CASSDHRQGLISPLHF
>NA|TRBV11-1|TRBJ2-7
CASSSAAVGSYEQYF
>TRBD1|TRBV14|TRBJ1-5
CASSHRDWTGGDDSQPQHF
>NA|TRBV5-1|TRBJ2-3
CASSLGHTNRVQDTQYF
>NA|TRBV24-1|TRBJ2-6
CATSDSVTRSSGANVLTF
>NA|TRBV5-1|TRBJ2-1
CASSPFSSVDGNEQFF
>TRBD1|TRBV20-1|TRBJ2-2
CSARLTGGMPGELFF
>TRBD1|TRBV27|TRBJ2-7
CASSPGQGTYEQYF
>NA|TRBV6-1|TRBJ2-5
CASIYGGLDIETQYF
>TRBD2|TRBV5-1|TRBJ2-3
CASSPTGTSGPSTDTQYF
>NA|TRBV25-1|TRBJ2-7
CASLYLDCKLAESYEQYF
>NA|TRBV19|TRBJ1-2
CASSIGTTGYVYGYTF
>TRBD1|TRBV13|TRBJ1-1
CASRTGGENTEAFF
>TRBD2|TRBV11-3|TRBJ2-2
CASSPLRGGAGELFF
>TRBD2|TRBV11-3|TRBJ2-2
CASSPGLERPPGELFF
>NA|TRBV11-2|TRBJ1-5
CASSLEGTGQPQHF
>NA|TRBV6-1|TRBJ2-7
CASGVFGGYEQYF
>NA|TRBV27|TRBJ1-2
CASGRPGPTSNYGYTF
>NA|TRBV11-2|TRBJ2-6
CASSLRGTVASGANVLTF